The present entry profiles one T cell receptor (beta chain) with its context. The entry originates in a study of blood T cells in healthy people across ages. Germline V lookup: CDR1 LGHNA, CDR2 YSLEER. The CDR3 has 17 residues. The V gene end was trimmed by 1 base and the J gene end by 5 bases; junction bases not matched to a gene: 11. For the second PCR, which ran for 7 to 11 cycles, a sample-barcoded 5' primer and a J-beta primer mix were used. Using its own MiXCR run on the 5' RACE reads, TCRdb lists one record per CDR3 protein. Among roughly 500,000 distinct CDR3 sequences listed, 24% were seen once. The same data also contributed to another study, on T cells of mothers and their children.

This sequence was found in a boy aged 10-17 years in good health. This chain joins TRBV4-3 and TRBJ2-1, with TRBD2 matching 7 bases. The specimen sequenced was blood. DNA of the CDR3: TGCGCCAGCAGCCAAGTATCGTTGCGGGAGACGAACAATGAGCAGTTCTTC. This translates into CASSQVSLRETNNEQFF.